This TCR beta chain is from a study of cytomegalovirus exposure and HLA in healthy donors. Study-level results: In an earlier analysis, in some 540 donors, most V segments appeared productive either ~90% or ~30% of the time. Specificity of a few CMV-associated chains for CMV antigens was verified in vitro. It was taken for granted in presence/absence analyses that sequencing depth across donors was roughly uniform. Reportedly, diagnosis of cytomegalovirus status by the classifier showed high specificity and sensitivity.

Germline lookup yields CDR1 SQVTM and CDR2 ANQGSEA. Trimming at V came to 7 bases and at J to 9 bases, leaving 11 bases not matched to a gene. CDR3 length: 13 amino acids. This clone was seen a handful of times. Its target is unknown. This CDR3 is also generated by other DNA sequences in the sample. PCR primers comprised 60 Vbeta and 13 Jbeta primers. Sequencing used immunoSEQ multiplex PCR; TCRdb keeps in-frame clones, though not all of them. The profile shows under 75,000 clones, approximately 64% of them singletons. The sequence was collected from a man between 40 and 49 years old in good health and CMV-seropositive. The chain uses TRBV29-1 and TRBJ2-1; 8 bases are shared with TRBD1. Sequencing input: PBMCs. CDR3 sequence reads: CSGDRGGPGEQFF. CDR3 DNA sequence: TGCAGCGGTGACAGGGGTGGACCCGGTGAGCAGTTCTTC.